This paragraph covers one TCR beta chain sequence. This sample is part of a study of blood T cell repertoires in COVID-19. Study-level background: Two consecutive negative NP/OP PCR tests, clearance, or resolved symptoms defined Cohort 3 recovery. Italy, Spain and the United States were the sources of the convalescent and acute COVID-19 samples.

V was trimmed by 4 bases and J by 4 bases, leaving 14 bases between them. Per germline, CDR1 SEHNR and CDR2 FQNEAQ (reference sequence). The CDR3 is 15 amino acids. The table came from immunoSEQ multiplex PCR; TCRdb's copy has only in-frame clones and leaves some out. The sample consists of approximately 200,000 clones, roughly 87% of them appearing once. The sequenced sample was PBMCs or T cells enriched from blood (not recorded which). This clonotype was obtained from a man aged 25-40 years in a cohort exposed to, infected with or recovered from COVID-19 (not recorded which). The chain couples TRBV7-9 to TRBJ1-5, with no clear D. CDR3 DNA sequence: TGTGCCAGCAGCTCGACATTCCCAACTAATCAGCCCCAGCATTTT. This sequence encodes CASSSTFPTNQPQHF.